This section outlines one TCR beta chain sequence together with its context. The V and J ends lost 7 bases and 6 bases respectively, with 13 bases between them. This CDR3 has 13 residues. Germline V gene lookup returns CDR1 SNHLY and CDR2 FYNNEI. This entry belongs to a study of T cell changes during pregnancy in multiple sclerosis. Repertoires were generated with immunoSEQ multiplex PCR, while TCRdb's copy carries only in-frame clones and drops some. In the table there are 100,000 or so clones, roughly nine tenths of which are singletons. The TCR was taken from a female donor with multiple sclerosis, enrolled in a pregnancy study. V and J are TRBV2 and TRBJ2-1; TRBD2 is a possible D gene (6 bases). The specimen was peripheral blood, collected after pregnancy. The CDR3, as DNA: TGTGCCAGCACCCAACCCGGGGGCAATGAGCAGTTCTTC. Translation: CASTQPGGNEQFF.